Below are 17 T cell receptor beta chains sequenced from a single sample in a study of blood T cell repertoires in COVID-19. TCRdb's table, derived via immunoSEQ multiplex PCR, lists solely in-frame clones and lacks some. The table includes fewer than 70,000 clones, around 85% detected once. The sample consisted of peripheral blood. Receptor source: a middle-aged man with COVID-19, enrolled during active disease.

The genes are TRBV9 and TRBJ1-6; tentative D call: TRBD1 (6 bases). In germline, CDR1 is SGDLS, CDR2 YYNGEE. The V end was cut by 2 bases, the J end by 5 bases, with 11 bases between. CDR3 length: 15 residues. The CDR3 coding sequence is TGTGCCAGCAGCGTGGGACAAATTAATAATTCACCCCTCCACTTT. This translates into CASSVGQINNSPLHF. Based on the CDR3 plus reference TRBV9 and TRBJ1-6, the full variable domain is DSGVTQTPKHLITATGQRVTLRCSPRSGDLSVYWYQQSLDQGLQFLIQYYNGEERAKGNILERFSAQQFPDLHSELNLSSLELGDSALYFCASSVGQINNSPLHFGNGTRLTVT.

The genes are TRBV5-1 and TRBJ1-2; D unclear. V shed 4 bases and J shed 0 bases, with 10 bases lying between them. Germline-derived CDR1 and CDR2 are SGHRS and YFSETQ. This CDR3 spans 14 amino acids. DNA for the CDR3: TGCGCCAGCAGCACCGGGGAAGCTAACTATGGCTACACCTTC. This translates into CASSTGEANYGYTF.

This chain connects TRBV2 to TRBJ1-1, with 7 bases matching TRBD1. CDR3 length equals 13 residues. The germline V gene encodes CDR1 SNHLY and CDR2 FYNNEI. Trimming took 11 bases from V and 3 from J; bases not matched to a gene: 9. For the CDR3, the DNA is TGTGCCGGTACACAGGGGTGGGACACTGAAGCTTTCTTT. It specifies CAGTQGWDTEAFF.

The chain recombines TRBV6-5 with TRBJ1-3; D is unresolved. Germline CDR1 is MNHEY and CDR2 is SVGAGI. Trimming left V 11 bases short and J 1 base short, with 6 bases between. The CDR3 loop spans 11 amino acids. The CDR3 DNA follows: TGTGCCGCGGGGTCTGGAAACACCATATATTTT. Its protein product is CAAGSGNTIYF.

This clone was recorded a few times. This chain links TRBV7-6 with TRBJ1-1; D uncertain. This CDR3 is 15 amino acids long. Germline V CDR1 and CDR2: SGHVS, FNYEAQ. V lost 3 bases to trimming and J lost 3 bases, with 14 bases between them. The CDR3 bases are TGTGCCAGCAGCTTCACAAATCGACGGGACACTGAAGCTTTCTTT. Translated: CASSFTNRRDTEAFF.

CDR3 in amino acids: CASSPGLDGVGYTF. The CDR3 coding sequence is TGTGCCAGCAGTCCGGGACTGGACGGTGTAGGCTACACCTTC. The J gene is TRBJ1-2, the V gene TRBV6-5; TRBD1 might be the D (5 bases). Germline lookup yields CDR1 MNHEY and CDR2 SVGAGI. V was cut by 5 bases and J by 8 bases, with 18 bases left in between. The CDR3 length is 14 residues.

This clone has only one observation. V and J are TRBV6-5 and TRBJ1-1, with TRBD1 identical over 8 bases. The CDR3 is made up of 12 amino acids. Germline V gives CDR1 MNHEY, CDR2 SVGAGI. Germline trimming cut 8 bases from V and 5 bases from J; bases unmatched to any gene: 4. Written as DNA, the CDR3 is TGTGCCAGCTTGGACAGGGAGACTGAAGCTTTCTTT. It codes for CASLDRETEAFF.

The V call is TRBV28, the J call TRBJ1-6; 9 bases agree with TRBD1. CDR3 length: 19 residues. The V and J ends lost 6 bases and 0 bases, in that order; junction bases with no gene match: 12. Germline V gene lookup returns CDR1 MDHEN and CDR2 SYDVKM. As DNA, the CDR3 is TGTGCCAGCAGGGGGTCGAGGACAGGGGCCACCTCCTATAATTCACCCCTCCACTTT. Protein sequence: CASRGSRTGATSYNSPLHF.

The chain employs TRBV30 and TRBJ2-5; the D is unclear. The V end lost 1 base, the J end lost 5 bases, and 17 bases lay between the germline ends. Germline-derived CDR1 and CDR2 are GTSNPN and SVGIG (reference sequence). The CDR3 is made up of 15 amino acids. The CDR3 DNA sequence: TGTGCCTGGAGTGGTTTCGGAAAATCTAGGGAGACCCAGTACTTC. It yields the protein CAWSGFGKSRETQYF.

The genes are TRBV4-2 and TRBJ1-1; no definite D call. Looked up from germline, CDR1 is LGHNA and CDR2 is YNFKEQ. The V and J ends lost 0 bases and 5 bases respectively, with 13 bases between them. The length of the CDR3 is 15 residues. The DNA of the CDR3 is TGTGCCAGCAGCCAAGATCCAGACTCGGGAACTGAAGCTTTCTTT. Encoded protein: CASSQDPDSGTEAFF.

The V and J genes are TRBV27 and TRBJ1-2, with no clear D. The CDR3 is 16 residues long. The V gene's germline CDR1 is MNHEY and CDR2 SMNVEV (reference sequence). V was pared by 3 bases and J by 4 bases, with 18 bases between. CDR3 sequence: CASSFYSSPSGYGYTF. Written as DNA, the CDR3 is TGTGCCAGCAGTTTTTACAGTTCCCCTTCAGGCTATGGCTACACCTTC.

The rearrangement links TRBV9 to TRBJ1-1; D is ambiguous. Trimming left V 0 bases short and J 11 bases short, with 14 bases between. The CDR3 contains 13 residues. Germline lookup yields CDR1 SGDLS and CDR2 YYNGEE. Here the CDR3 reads CASSVDLGARAFF. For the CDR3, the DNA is TGTGCCAGCAGCGTAGATTTGGGCGCCCGGGCTTTCTTT.

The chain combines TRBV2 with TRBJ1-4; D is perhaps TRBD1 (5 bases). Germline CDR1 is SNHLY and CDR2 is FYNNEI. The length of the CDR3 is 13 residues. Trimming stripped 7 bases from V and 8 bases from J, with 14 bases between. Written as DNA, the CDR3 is TGTGCCAGCATGTACAGGAATTTAGAAAAACTGTTTTTT. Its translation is CASMYRNLEKLFF. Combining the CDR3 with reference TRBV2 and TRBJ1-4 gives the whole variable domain EPEVTQTPSHQVTQMGQEVILRCVPISNHLYFYWYRQILGQKVEFLVSFYNNEISEKSEIFDDQFSVERPDGSNFTLKIRSTKLEDSAMYFCASMYRNLEKLFFGSGTQLSVL.

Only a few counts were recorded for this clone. CDR3 in DNA: TGTGCCAGCAGCGTAGGAGCGGGGGCTTATACTGAAGCTTTCTTT. Encoded protein: CASSVGAGAYTEAFF. V is TRBV9 and J is TRBJ1-1; D is perhaps TRBD1 (6 bases). V shed 0 bases and J shed 5 bases, with 14 bases lying between them. The length of the CDR3 is 15 residues. The germline V gene encodes CDR1 SGDLS and CDR2 YYNGEE.

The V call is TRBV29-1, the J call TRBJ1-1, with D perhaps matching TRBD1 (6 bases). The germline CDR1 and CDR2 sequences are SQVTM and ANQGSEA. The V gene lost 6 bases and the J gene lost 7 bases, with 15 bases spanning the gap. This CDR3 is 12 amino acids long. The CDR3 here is CSVQQGIIEAFF. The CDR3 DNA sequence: TGCAGCGTCCAACAGGGAATTATTGAAGCTTTCTTT.

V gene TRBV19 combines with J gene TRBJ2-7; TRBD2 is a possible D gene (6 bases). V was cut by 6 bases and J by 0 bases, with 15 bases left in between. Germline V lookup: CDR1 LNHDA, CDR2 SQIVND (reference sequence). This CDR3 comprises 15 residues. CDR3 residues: CASSSFGGISYEQYF. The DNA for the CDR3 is TGTGCCAGTAGCTCCTTTGGAGGGATCTCCTACGAGCAGTACTTC.

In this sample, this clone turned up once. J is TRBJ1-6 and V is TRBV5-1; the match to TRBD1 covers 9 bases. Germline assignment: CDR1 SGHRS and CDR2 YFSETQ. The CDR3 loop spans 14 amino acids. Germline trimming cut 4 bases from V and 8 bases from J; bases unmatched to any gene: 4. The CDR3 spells CASSPGQGDSPLHF. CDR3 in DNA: TGCGCCAGCAGCCCGGGACAGGGCGATTCACCCCTCCACTTT.